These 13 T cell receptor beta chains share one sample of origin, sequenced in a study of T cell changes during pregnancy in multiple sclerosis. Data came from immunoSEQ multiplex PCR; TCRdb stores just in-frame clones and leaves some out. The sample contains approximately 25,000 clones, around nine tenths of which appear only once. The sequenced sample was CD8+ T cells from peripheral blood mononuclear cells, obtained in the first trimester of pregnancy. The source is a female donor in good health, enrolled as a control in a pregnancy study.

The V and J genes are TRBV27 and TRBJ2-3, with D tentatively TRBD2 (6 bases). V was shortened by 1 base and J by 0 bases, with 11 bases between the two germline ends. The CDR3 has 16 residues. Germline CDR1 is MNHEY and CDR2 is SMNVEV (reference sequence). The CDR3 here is CASSLLGGTSTDTQYF. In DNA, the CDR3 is TGTGCCAGCAGTTTATTAGGCGGGACTAGCACAGATACGCAGTATTTT.

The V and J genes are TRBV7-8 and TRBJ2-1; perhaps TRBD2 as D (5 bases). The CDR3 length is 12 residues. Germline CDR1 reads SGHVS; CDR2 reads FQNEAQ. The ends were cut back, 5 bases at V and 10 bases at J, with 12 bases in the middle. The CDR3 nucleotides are TGTGCCAGCAGCACGGGGAGCGGAGAGCAGTTCTTC. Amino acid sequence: CASSTGSGEQFF.

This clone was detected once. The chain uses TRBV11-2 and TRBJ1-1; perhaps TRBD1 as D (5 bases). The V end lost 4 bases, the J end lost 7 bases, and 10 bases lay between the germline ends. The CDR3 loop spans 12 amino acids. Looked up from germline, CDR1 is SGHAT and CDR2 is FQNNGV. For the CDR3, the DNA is TGTGCCAGCAGCTCGTCAGGGTTTGAAGCTTTCTTT. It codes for CASSSSGFEAFF.

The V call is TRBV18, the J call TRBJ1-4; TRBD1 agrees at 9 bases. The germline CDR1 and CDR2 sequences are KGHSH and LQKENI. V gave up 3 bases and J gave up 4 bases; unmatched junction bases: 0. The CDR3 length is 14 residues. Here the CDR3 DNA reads TGTGCCAGCTCACCGGGACAGGGTAATGAAAAACTGTTTTTT. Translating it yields CASSPGQGNEKLFF.

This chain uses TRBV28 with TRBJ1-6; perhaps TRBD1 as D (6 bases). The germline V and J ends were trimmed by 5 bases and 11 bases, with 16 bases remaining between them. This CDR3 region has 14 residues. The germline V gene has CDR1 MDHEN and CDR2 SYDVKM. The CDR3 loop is CASSRSGDSPPLHF. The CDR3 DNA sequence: TGTGCCAGCAGTCGCTCAGGGGATAGTCCACCCCTCCACTTT. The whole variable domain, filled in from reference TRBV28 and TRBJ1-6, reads DVKVTQSSRYLVKRTGEKVFLECVQDMDHENMFWYRQDPGLGLRLIYFSYDVKMKEKGDIPEGYSVSREKKERFSLILESASTNQTSMYLCASSRSGDSPPLHFGNGTRLTVT.

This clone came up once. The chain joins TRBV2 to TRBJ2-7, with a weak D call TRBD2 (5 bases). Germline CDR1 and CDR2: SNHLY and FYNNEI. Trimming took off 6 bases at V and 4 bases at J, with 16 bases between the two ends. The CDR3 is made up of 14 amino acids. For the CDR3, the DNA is TGTGCCAGCAGCGATGCCGGGAACTATTACGAGCAGTACTTC. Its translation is CASSDAGNYYEQYF.

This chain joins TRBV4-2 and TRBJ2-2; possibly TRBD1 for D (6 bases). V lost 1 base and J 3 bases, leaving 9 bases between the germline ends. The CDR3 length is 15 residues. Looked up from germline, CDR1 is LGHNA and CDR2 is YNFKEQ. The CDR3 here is CASSQGAGDTGELFF. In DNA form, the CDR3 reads TGTGCCAGCAGCCAAGGGGCAGGGGACACCGGGGAGCTGTTTTTT.

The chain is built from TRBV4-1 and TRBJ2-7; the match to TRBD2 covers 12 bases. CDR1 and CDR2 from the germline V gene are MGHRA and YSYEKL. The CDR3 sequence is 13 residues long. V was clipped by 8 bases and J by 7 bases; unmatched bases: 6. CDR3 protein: CASSSGGAGEQYF. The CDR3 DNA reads TGCGCCAGCTCTAGCGGGGGGGCCGGGGAGCAGTACTTC.

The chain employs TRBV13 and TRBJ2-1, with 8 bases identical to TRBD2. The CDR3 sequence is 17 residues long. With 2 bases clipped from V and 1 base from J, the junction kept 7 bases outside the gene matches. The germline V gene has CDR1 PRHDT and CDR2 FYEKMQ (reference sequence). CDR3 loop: CASSLRGSGDSYNEQFF. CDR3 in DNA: TGTGCCAGCAGCTTAAGGGGTAGCGGGGATTCCTACAATGAGCAGTTCTTC.

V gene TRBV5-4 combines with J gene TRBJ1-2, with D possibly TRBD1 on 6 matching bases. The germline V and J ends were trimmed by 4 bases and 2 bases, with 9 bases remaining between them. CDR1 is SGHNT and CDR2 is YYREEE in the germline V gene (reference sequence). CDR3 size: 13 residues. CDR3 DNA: TGTGCCAGCAGCCGTGGACAGAACTATGGCTACACCTTC. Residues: CASSRGQNYGYTF.

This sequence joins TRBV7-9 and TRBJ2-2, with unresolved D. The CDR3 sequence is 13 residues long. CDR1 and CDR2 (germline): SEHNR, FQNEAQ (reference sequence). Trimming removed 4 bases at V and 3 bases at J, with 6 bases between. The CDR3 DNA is TGTGCCAGCAGCTACTACGACACCGGGGAGCTGTTTTTT. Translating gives CASSYYDTGELFF.

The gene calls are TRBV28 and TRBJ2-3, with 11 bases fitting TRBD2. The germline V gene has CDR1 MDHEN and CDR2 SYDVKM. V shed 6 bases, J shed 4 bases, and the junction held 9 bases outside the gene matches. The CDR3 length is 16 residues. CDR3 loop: CASRDRGLAGPDTQYF. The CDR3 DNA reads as TGTGCCAGCAGGGACAGAGGACTAGCGGGCCCAGATACGCAGTATTTT.

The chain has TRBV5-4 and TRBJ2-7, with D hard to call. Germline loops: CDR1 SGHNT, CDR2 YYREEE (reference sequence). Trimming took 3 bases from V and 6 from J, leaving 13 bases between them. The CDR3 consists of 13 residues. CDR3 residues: CASSSPTSAEQYF. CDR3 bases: TGTGCCAGCAGCTCGCCCACCAGCGCCGAGCAGTACTTC. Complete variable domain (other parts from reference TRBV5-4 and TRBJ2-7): ETGVTQSPTHLIKTRGQQVTLRCSSQSGHNTVSWYQQALGQGPQFIFQYYREEENGRGNFPPRFSGLQFPNYSSELNVNALELDDSALYLCASSSPTSAEQYFGPGTRLTVT.